This is a list of T cell receptor beta chains from one sample in a study of radiotherapy plus CTLA-4 blockade in lung cancer. Produced via immunoSEQ multiplex PCR; TCRdb's table is partial and in-frame only. The sample carries about 51,000 clones, 75% to 80% recorded once. Here the sequenced sample was peripheral blood, taken from a patient treated with radiotherapy plus ipilimumab. The source of these receptors is a human donor with non-small cell lung cancer whose response to radiotherapy plus ipilimumab could not be evaluated. Both conserved end residues are part of each CDR3. A D gene is named only where the DNA matches it firmly. Expanded clones are given a class, and other clones once, few, many or no size at all.

j_call | cdr3_length | v_call | clone_size | d_call | cdr3_aa | cdr3_nt
TRBJ2-7 | 15 | TRBV28 | NA | TRBD2 | CASSLRSGSIYEQYF | TGTGCCAGCAGTCTAAGGAGCGGGAGTATATACGAGCAGTACTTC
TRBJ1-3 | 19 | TRBV19 | NA | NA | CASRTPLGRVGSEGNTIYF | TGTGCCAGTAGGACTCCGCTGGGGAGGGTAGGATCCGAAGGAAACACCATATATTTT
TRBJ2-3 | 13 | TRBV6-1 | once | NA | CASRIRQADTQYF | TGTGCCAGCAGGATTAGACAAGCAGATACGCAGTATTTT
TRBJ2-7 | 13 | TRBV18 | NA | TRBD1 | CASSPDRVHEQYF | TGTGCCAGCTCACCGGACAGGGTCCACGAGCAGTACTTC
TRBJ1-2 | 15 | TRBV6-6 | NA | NA | CASSPTGGQSYGYTF | TGTGCCAGCAGTCCCACCGGGGGGCAGAGCTATGGCTACACCTTC
TRBJ2-7 | 13 | TRBV15 | NA | NA | CATARQATYEQYF | TGTGCCACCGCCCGACAGGCGACCTACGAGCAGTACTTC
TRBJ1-4 | 12 | TRBV2 | medium-sized | TRBD1 | CASGQGGEKLFF | TGTGCCAGCGGACAGGGTGGCGAAAAACTGTTTTTT
TRBJ2-3 | 16 | TRBV5-4 | NA | NA | CASSPISGEPTDTQYF | TGTGCCAGCAGCCCCATCTCCGGGGAACCCACAGATACGCAGTATTTT
TRBJ2-2 | 16 | TRBV27 | few | TRBD1 | CASSPLGQGNTGELFF | TGTGCCAGCAGTCCCCTTGGACAGGGGAACACCGGGGAGCTGTTTTTT
TRBJ2-5 | 15 | TRBV28 | NA | TRBD2 | CASSFRKREFETQYF | TGTGCCAGCAGTTTTAGGAAGCGGGAGTTTGAGACCCAGTACTTC
TRBJ2-7 | 15 | TRBV7-3 | NA | NA | CASSLRAGFGYEQYF | TGTGCCAGCAGCTTGCGGGCAGGCTTCGGGTACGAGCAGTACTTC
TRBJ1-1 | 14 | TRBV7-2 | NA | TRBD1 | CASSFTTGDTEAFF | TGTGCCAGCAGCTTCACAACAGGGGACACTGAAGCTTTCTTT
TRBJ2-1 | 15 | TRBV7-9 | NA | TRBD2 | CASSSGTSGSSEQFF | TGTGCCAGCAGTTCCGGGACTAGCGGGAGTAGTGAGCAGTTCTTC
TRBJ1-1 | 14 | TRBV4-1 | NA | NA | CASSQASGLTEAFF | TGCGCCAGCAGCCAAGCGTCGGGACTCACTGAAGCTTTCTTT
TRBJ1-2 | 14 | TRBV28 | medium-sized | TRBD1 | CASSQTGGGYGYTF | TGTGCCAGCAGTCAGACAGGGGGCGGCTATGGCTACACCTTC
TRBJ1-4 | 14 | TRBV6-1 | once | NA | CASSPTQGTEKLFF | TGTGCCAGCAGCCCGACGCAGGGAACTGAAAAACTGTTTTTT
TRBJ1-1 | 14 | TRBV6-6 | few | TRBD1 | CASSTQGALTEAFF | TGTGCCAGCAGTACACAGGGGGCATTGACTGAAGCTTTCTTT
TRBJ1-2 | 12 | TRBV29-1 | NA | TRBD1 | CSAAGQGDGYTF | TGCAGCGCCGCAGGGCAGGGGGACGGCTACACCTTC
TRBJ2-5 | 15 | TRBV5-1 | few | TRBD1 | CASSRADRGRETQYF | TGCGCCAGCAGCAGGGCCGACAGGGGCCGGGAGACCCAGTACTTC
TRBJ1-3 | 17 | TRBV18 | NA | NA | CASSPPSNLLSGNTIYF | TGTGCCAGCTCACCACCCTCGAATCTACTCTCTGGAAACACCATATATTTT
TRBJ2-5 | 13 | TRBV2 | few | TRBD1 | CASSLQGQGTQYF | TGTGCCAGCAGCCTACAGGGGCAAGGGACCCAGTACTTC
TRBJ2-2 | 12 | TRBV30 | NA | NA | CAEGVAGGELFF | TGTGCGGAGGGGGTAGCGGGCGGGGAGCTGTTTTTT
TRBJ1-1 | 15 | TRBV7-8 | once | NA | CASSRPGQQNTEAFF | TGTGCCAGCAGCCGACCCGGACAGCAGAACACTGAAGCTTTCTTT
TRBJ2-2 | 14 | TRBV4-2 | NA | NA | CASSHPDGTGELFF | TGTGCCAGCAGCCACCCCGACGGGACCGGGGAGCTGTTTTTT
TRBJ2-7 | 13 | TRBV11-2 | NA | NA | CASSLARAGEQYF | TGTGCCAGCAGCTTAGCGAGGGCGGGGGAGCAGTACTTC
TRBJ2-1 | 16 | TRBV18 | NA | TRBD1 | CASSPPTGVTYNEQFF | TGTGCCAGCTCACCGCCGACAGGGGTGACCTACAATGAGCAGTTCTTC
TRBJ2-3 | 15 | TRBV5-1 | NA | NA | CASSSRGQLTDTQYF | TGCGCCAGCAGCTCCCGTGGACAGCTCACAGATACGCAGTATTTT
TRBJ2-5 | 16 | TRBV4-3 | NA | TRBD1 | CASSQALTGVEETQYF | TGCGCCAGCAGCCAAGCCCTGACAGGGGTTGAAGAGACCCAGTACTTC